This paragraph reports one T cell receptor (beta chain). Its antigen is currently unknown. This entry belongs to a study of T cell repertoires in cytomegalovirus infection. As for the study in general: Used in the study were CMV epitopes, some recently identified and HLA-C-restricted, others well-studied and HLA-B-restricted.

Study-level results: Dominant in the ex vivo response were TCR beta clonotypes restricted by HLA-C and specific for CMV.

Trimming removed 5 bases from V and 5 bases from J, with 13 bases in between. CDR3 length: 14 residues. Germline CDR1 SEHNR, CDR2 FQNEAQ (reference sequence). From the reads, TCRdb called clonotypes with MiXCR, one entry per CDR3 protein. The sample consists of approximately 300,000 distinct CDR3 sequences, just under 30% of them appearing once. This sequence originates from a human donor in good health (CMV status not recorded). Some clones in this sample may be carry-over from other donors' samples. This specimen was cultured PBMCs, taken from culture after CMV antigen stimulation. The V call is TRBV7-9, the J call TRBJ1-5, with D perhaps TRBD1 (6 bases). DNA for the CDR3: TGTGCCAGCAGCCCTGGTGGGGGGCATCAGCCCCAGCATTTT. It yields the protein CASSPGGGHQPQHF.